Sequencing of this TCR beta chain was carried out in a study of cytomegalovirus exposure and HLA in healthy donors. The overall study: The use of the same platform for the approximately 130 validation repertoires and the 600 to 800 first-cohort repertoires was reported by a later analysis.

Per the germline V gene, CDR1 is SGDLS and CDR2 is YYNGEE. The CDR3 loop spans 15 amino acids. V lost 0 bases and J lost 4, with 14 bases in between. Data came from immunoSEQ multiplex PCR; TCRdb stores just in-frame clones and leaves some out. Of 260,000 or so clones detected, about 83% appear once; the ten largest clones hold 2.6%. This clone was detected only once. Its antigen is undetermined. Study results and caveats: Cytomegalovirus association was listed for roughly 160 TCR beta chains.

The sequencing input was PBMCs. This sequence joins TRBV9 and TRBJ2-7, with a tentative D call TRBD2 (6 bases). The receptor was derived from a man aged 18 to 30 in good health and CMV-seronegative. CDR3 sequence (DNA): TGTGCCAGCAGCGTAGGGACTATCGGAACATACGAGCAGTACTTC. This translates into CASSVGTIGTYEQYF.